This T cell receptor beta chain was retrieved from a study of beta chain features in type 1 diabetes. Study overall: Across the samples, around 110,000,000 sorted cells were examined in total. The study's findings and limits: Shorter TCRB CDR3s, moderately but significantly so, marked every one of the four CD4+ subsets in Type 1 diabetes patients. Researchers could not determine here whether HLA type influences TCRB rearrangement.

Reverse transcribing all isolated RNA meant expressed TCRB transcripts were sequenced. The repertoire was sequenced with immunoSEQ multiplex PCR; TCRdb's copy has only in-frame clones and lacks some. The profile shows 310,000 or so clones, approximately 16% of them singletons. A word on this clone: Its specificity is unknown.

Trimming removed 8 bases from V and 4 bases from J, with 14 bases in between. The length of the CDR3 is 13 residues. Germline CDR1 is MNHNY and CDR2 is SVGAGI (reference sequence). The TCR sequence derives from a man younger than 35 with type 1 diabetes. What was sequenced was naive CD4+ T cells from blood. The rearrangement joins TRBV6-6 to TRBJ2-5; D unresolved. The CDR3 nucleotides read TGTGCCAGCTCCCGCTCGGGTGGAGAGACCCAGTACTTC. Amino acid sequence: CASSRSGGETQYF.